Listed below are T cell receptor beta chains from one sample, sequenced in a study of shared clonotypes between healthy human individuals. Sequenced by immunoSEQ multiplex PCR; TCRdb stores in-frame clones only, minus some. The data show about 230,000 clones, under 80% seen once. The sequencing input was memory CD4+ T cells sorted from blood. These receptors all stem from a man aged 25 to 45 in good health. Both conserved end residues are part of each CDR3. A D gene is named only where the DNA matches it firmly. Some rows have no size entry. The others give once, few or many, or a class for an expanded clone.

j_gene | v_gene | d_gene | abundance | CDR3nt | CDR3aa
TRBJ2-7 | TRBV13 | TRBD1 | NA | TGTGCCAGCAAAACCGGACAGGGGTCTTACGAGCAGTACTTC | CASKTGQGSYEQYF
TRBJ2-5 | TRBV2 | NA | few | TGTGCCAGCAGTGAAGTAGGGCTGGGAGAGACCCAGTACTTC | CASSEVGLGETQYF
TRBJ2-3 | TRBV28 | TRBD1 | NA | TGTGCCAGCAGTTTATATGGGCAGGGGGCAGATACGCAGTATTTT | CASSLYGQGADTQYF
TRBJ2-2 | TRBV11-2 | NA | NA | TGTGCCAGCAGCCCAGGATCGAGAATGGTCACCGGGGAGCTGTTTTTT | CASSPGSRMVTGELFF
TRBJ2-7 | TRBV6-5 | TRBD1 | NA | TGTGCCAGCAGACCCACAGGGGTTCCCTACGAGCAGTACTTC | CASRPTGVPYEQYF
TRBJ2-5 | TRBV5-4 | NA | few | TGTGCCAGCAGCCCGGTGGGGGAGACCCAGTACTTC | CASSPVGETQYF
TRBJ1-1 | TRBV27 | NA | NA | TGTGCCAGCAGAACCATGACGGACCGTACGGCTTTCTTT | CASRTMTDRTAFF
TRBJ1-2 | TRBV28 | NA | few | TGTGCCAGCAGCCTCTCCGGGCCCGATGGCTACACCTTC | CASSLSGPDGYTF
TRBJ1-1 | TRBV5-4 | NA | NA | TGTGCCAGCAGCTTGGCAGGGAACACTGAAGCTTTCTTT | CASSLAGNTEAFF
TRBJ2-5 | TRBV6-5 | NA | NA | TGTGCCAGCACTAGGGGAGAGACCCAGTACTTC | CASTRGETQYF
TRBJ2-5 | TRBV11-3 | NA | NA | TGTGCCAGCAGCGATACCCCCTGGACCCAGTACTTC | CASSDTPWTQYF
TRBJ1-2 | TRBV9 | NA | NA | TGTGCCAGCAGCCCCGGGACACCAAAAGGCTACACCTTC | CASSPGTPKGYTF
TRBJ2-7 | TRBV27 | TRBD2 | NA | TGTGCCAGCAGTTCACTAGCGGGACACGAGCAGTACTTC | CASSSLAGHEQYF
TRBJ2-1 | TRBV2 | TRBD1 | NA | TGTGCCAGCAGGACAGGGGAATGGGGCAATGAGCAGTTCTTC | CASRTGEWGNEQFF
TRBJ2-2 | TRBV2 | TRBD1 | NA | TGTGCCAGCAGTGGGACAGGGGGGCACGGGGAGCTGTTTTTT | CASSGTGGHGELFF
TRBJ2-1 | TRBV11-2 | TRBD1 | NA | TGTGCCAGCAGCTTTAATACAGGGGGCAATGAGCAGTTCTTC | CASSFNTGGNEQFF
TRBJ1-2 | TRBV10-3 | TRBD1 | NA | TGTGCCATCAGTTCACACCAGGGGGCAGGTTATGGCTACACCTTC | CAISSHQGAGYGYTF
TRBJ2-3 | TRBV5-4 | TRBD2 | NA | TGTGCCAGCAGCGGGGGGGTAACGTCGTTCACGGGAGATACGCAGTATTTT | CASSGGVTSFTGDTQYF